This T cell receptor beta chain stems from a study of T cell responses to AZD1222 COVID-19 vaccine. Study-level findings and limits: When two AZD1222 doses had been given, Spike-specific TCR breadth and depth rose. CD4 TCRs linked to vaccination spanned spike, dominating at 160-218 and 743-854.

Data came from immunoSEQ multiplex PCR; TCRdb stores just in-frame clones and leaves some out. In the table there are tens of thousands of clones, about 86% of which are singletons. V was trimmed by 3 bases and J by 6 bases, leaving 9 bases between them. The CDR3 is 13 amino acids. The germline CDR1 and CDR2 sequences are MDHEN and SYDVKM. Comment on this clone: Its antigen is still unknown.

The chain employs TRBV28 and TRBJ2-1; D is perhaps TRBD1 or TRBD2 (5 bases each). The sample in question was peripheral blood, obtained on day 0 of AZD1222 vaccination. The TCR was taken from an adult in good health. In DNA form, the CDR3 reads TGTGCCAGCAGTTTTATGGGGGTCAATGAGCAGTTCTTC. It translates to CASSFMGVNEQFF.